The 28 T cell receptor beta chains in this list originate from one sample, sequenced in a study of blood T cell repertoires in COVID-19. Clones were sequenced by immunoSEQ multiplex PCR, and TCRdb holds only the in-frame ones, with some missing. The sample yields under 300,000 clones, roughly 82% seen once. The specimen sequenced was peripheral blood. The origin of the receptors is a woman of 80 years or more with active or convalescent COVID-19.

The V gene is TRBV30, the J gene TRBJ1-2; no definite D call. V was shortened by 0 bases and J by 8 bases, with 13 bases between the two germline ends. Germline CDR1 and CDR2: GTSNPN and SVGIG (reference sequence). The CDR3 runs to 13 residues. The CDR3 region is CAWSVQYGEGYTF. The CDR3 DNA is TGTGCCTGGAGTGTTCAGTATGGAGAGGGCTACACCTTC.

The V gene is TRBV5-5, the J gene TRBJ1-6; D might be TRBD1 (6 bases). Germline V gives CDR1 SGHKS, CDR2 YYEKEE (reference sequence). The CDR3 is 16 amino acids. V was trimmed by 1 base and J by 0 bases, leaving 8 bases between them. The CDR3 region is CASSLTGRSYNSPLHF. The CDR3 coding sequence is TGTGCCAGCAGCTTGACAGGGCGCTCCTATAATTCACCCCTCCACTTT.

The table lists this clone with a count of one. The chain recombines TRBV29-1 with TRBJ2-3; 8 bases map to TRBD1. The trim removed 2 bases at V and 2 bases at J, leaving 3 bases unmatched. CDR3 length: 14 residues. Germline loops: CDR1 SQVTM, CDR2 ANQGSEA. In DNA, the CDR3 is TGCAGCGTTGAAAACAGGGGGTACACAGATACGCAGTATTTT. This encodes CSVENRGYTDTQYF.

Details on this clone: At the DNA level, this CDR3 is encoded by other sequences in the same sample as well. The V call is TRBV5-1, the J call TRBJ2-5, with TRBD1 identical over 7 bases. V lost 0 bases, J lost 1 base, and 0 bases stayed unmatched. Germline values: CDR1 SGHRS, CDR2 YFSETQ. The CDR3 has 14 amino acids. In nucleotides, the CDR3 is TGCGCCAGCAGCTTGGGGACAGGCCAAGAGACCCAGTACTTC. It codes for CASSLGTGQETQYF.

The rearrangement joins TRBV4-2 to TRBJ2-5; 8 bases are a match to TRBD2. The CDR3 runs to 14 residues. V shed 4 bases and J 2 bases; nucleotides not matched to a gene: 3. Germline V gene sequence: CDR1 LGHNA, CDR2 YNFKEQ. Here the CDR3 reads CASSLGLAQETQYF. The CDR3 DNA reads as TGTGCCAGCAGCCTAGGACTAGCTCAAGAGACCCAGTACTTC.

The chain employs TRBV5-1 and TRBJ2-7, with a tentative D call TRBD1 (6 bases). CDR3 size: 16 residues. Trimming removed 4 bases from V and 1 base from J, with 18 bases in between. The V gene's germline CDR1 is SGHRS and CDR2 YFSETQ. CDR3 sequence (DNA): TGCGCCAGCAGCGGGGGCCGGGAATCGTTATCCTACGAGCAGTACTTC. It is translated as CASSGGRESLSYEQYF. The whole variable domain, filled in from reference TRBV5-1 and TRBJ2-7, reads KAGVTQTPRYLIKTRGQQVTLSCSPISGHRSVSWYQQTPGQGLQFLFEYFSETQRNKGNFPGRFSGRQFSNSRSEMNVSTLELGDSALYLCASSGGRESLSYEQYFGPGTRLTVT.

V gene TRBV2 combines with J gene TRBJ1-3; no definite D call. In germline, CDR1 is SNHLY, CDR2 FYNNEI. This CDR3 has 12 amino acids. The V and J ends lost 6 bases and 9 bases respectively, with 12 bases between them. The CDR3 DNA sequence: TGTGCCAGCAGGGAAACCCGGGGCACCATATATTTT. Protein: CASRETRGTIYF.

The chain combines TRBV5-1 with TRBJ2-2, with D perhaps TRBD1 (6 bases). Germline CDR1 reads SGHRS; CDR2 reads YFSETQ. This CDR3 spans 16 amino acids. V lost 4 bases, J lost 0 bases, and 13 bases lay in between. The chain's CDR3 is CASSTQTGTNTGELFF. DNA of the CDR3: TGCGCCAGCAGCACACAAACAGGGACGAACACCGGGGAGCTGTTTTTT. Full variable domain (missing parts from reference TRBV5-1 and TRBJ2-2): KAGVTQTPRYLIKTRGQQVTLSCSPISGHRSVSWYQQTPGQGLQFLFEYFSETQRNKGNFPGRFSGRQFSNSRSEMNVSTLELGDSALYLCASSTQTGTNTGELFFGEGSRLTVL.

This clone was detected only a few times. V is TRBV28 and J is TRBJ1-1, with D hard to call. The V gene's germline CDR1 is MDHEN and CDR2 SYDVKM. Trimming took off 2 bases at V and 0 bases at J, with 22 bases between the two ends. The CDR3 sequence is 19 residues long. CDR3 sequence: CASSLPRTTFRRVNTEAFF. Written as DNA, the CDR3 is TGTGCCAGCAGTTTACCTAGAACAACCTTTAGGAGGGTGAACACTGAAGCTTTCTTT.

The chain recombines TRBV7-9 with TRBJ1-3, with TRBD1 identical over 7 bases. The trim removed 5 bases at V and 3 bases at J, leaving 4 bases unmatched. The CDR3 is made up of 14 amino acids. The V gene's germline CDR1 is SEHNR and CDR2 FQNEAQ (reference sequence). DNA of the CDR3: TGTGCCAGCAGCCGGGGACAGCGTGGAAACACCATATATTTT. Its translation: CASSRGQRGNTIYF.

The chain combines TRBV4-1 with TRBJ1-1; D is ambiguous. This CDR3 region has 16 residues. The germline V gene has CDR1 MGHRA and CDR2 YSYEKL. Trimming took 0 bases from V and 2 from J, leaving 13 bases between them. The CDR3 spells CASSQDLEVLNTEAFF. The CDR3 DNA is TGCGCCAGCAGCCAAGATTTGGAGGTGTTAAACACTGAAGCTTTCTTT.

V and J are TRBV28 and TRBJ1-3, with 9 bases aligning to TRBD1. The V gene's germline CDR1 is MDHEN and CDR2 SYDVKM. This CDR3 has 15 residues. The V and J ends lost 4 bases and 0 bases, in that order; junction bases with no gene match: 1. The CDR3 region is CASSWDRASGNTIYF. The CDR3 nucleotides read TGTGCCAGCAGTTGGGACAGGGCCTCTGGAAACACCATATATTTT.

V usage is TRBV7-2 and J usage is TRBJ2-5; D unclear. CDR1 is SGHTA, CDR2 FQGNSA, per germline. Deletions cut 1 base from V and 9 bases from J, with 9 bases between. This CDR3 region has 12 residues. In nucleotides, the CDR3 is TGTGCCAGCAGCTTAGTAATCCAGGCCCAGTACTTC. It encodes CASSLVIQAQYF.

This sequence joins TRBV28 and TRBJ1-5, with a possible D match to TRBD1 (6 bases). The CDR3 sequence is 19 residues long. V was shortened by 7 bases and J by 2 bases, with 27 bases between the two germline ends. The germline V gene encodes CDR1 MDHEN and CDR2 SYDVKM. CDR3 protein: CASTPLRDTNVGGNQPQHF. CDR3 sequence (DNA): TGTGCCAGCACCCCTCTTAGGGACACCAATGTGGGGGGCAATCAGCCCCAGCATTTT.

The J gene is TRBJ1-2, the V gene TRBV6-7; no clear D. TRBV6-7 is recorded as an ORF, its role being uncertain. V lost 10 bases and J lost 5, with 14 bases in between. The CDR3 covers 12 residues. CDR3 amino acids: CAKYSGGYGYTF. The CDR3, as DNA: TGTGCCAAGTATTCGGGCGGGTATGGCTACACCTTC.

The V call is TRBV5-1, the J call TRBJ2-3; 7 nucleotides match TRBD2. Germline lookup yields CDR1 SGHRS and CDR2 YFSETQ. The ends lost 3 bases at V and 2 bases at J; junction bases unmatched: 6. The CDR3 covers 15 residues. The CDR3 spells CASSSAGIHTDTQYF. The DNA of the CDR3 is TGCGCCAGCAGCTCAGCGGGAATACACACAGATACGCAGTATTTT.

This clone is a singleton in its sample. The chain is built from TRBV23-1 and TRBJ1-1; TRBD1 agrees at 10 bases. TRBV23-1 qualifies as an ORF whose function is uncertain. There are 15 residues in the CDR3. After removal of 8 bases from V and 2 bases from J, the junction contained 8 bases not matched to a gene. The DNA of the CDR3 is TGCGCCAGCCCCAGGGGGACAGGGGTTAACACTGAAGCTTTCTTT. This sequence encodes CASPRGTGVNTEAFF.

CDR3 protein: CASSGRGVSYNEQFF. The DNA for the CDR3 is TGCGCCAGCAGCGGGAGGGGGGTTTCCTACAATGAGCAGTTCTTC. This chain links TRBV5-1 with TRBJ2-1, with D maybe TRBD2 (7 bases). The germline V gene encodes CDR1 SGHRS and CDR2 YFSETQ. Trimming left V 4 bases short and J 1 base short, with 12 bases between. There are 15 residues in the CDR3.

The chain uses TRBV3-1 (or the pseudogene TRBV3-2) and TRBJ2-5; TRBD1 matches at 9 bases. This CDR3 is 15 amino acids long. With V trimmed by 5 bases and J by 3 bases, 7 bases remained unmatched. Germline V gene data show CDR1 as LGHDT and CDR2 as YNNKEL (reference sequence). The CDR3, as DNA: TGTGCCAGCAGCTCCCCGGGACAGGGCAAAGAGACCCAGTACTTC. This sequence encodes CASSSPGQGKETQYF.

The chain has TRBV5-4 and TRBJ1-6; 8 positions match TRBD1. The CDR3 extends over 17 amino acids. The germline gives CDR1 SGHNT, CDR2 YYREEE (reference sequence). The V gene end was trimmed by 0 bases and the J gene end by 5 bases; junction bases not matched to a gene: 7. The chain's CDR3 is CASSLAGAGGNNSPLHF. The DNA of the CDR3 is TGTGCCAGCAGCTTGGCGGGGGCAGGGGGCAATAATTCACCCCTCCACTTT.

The chain has TRBV25-1 and TRBJ1-3; TRBD1 aligns across 8 bases. V shed 1 base and J 2 bases; nucleotides not matched to a gene: 7. Germline-derived CDR1 and CDR2 are MGHDK and SYGVNS. This CDR3 comprises 17 residues. The CDR3 is CASSEFQGARTGNTIYF. The CDR3 bases are TGTGCCAGCAGTGAATTTCAGGGGGCGCGCACTGGAAACACCATATATTTT.

This clone has only one observation. This sample includes further DNA sequences coding for the same CDR3. The chain couples TRBV27 to TRBJ1-3; a weak D match, TRBD1 (5 bases). The CDR3 loop spans 14 amino acids. The germline gives CDR1 MNHEY, CDR2 SMNVEV (reference sequence). The germline V and J ends were trimmed by 6 bases and 2 bases, with 11 bases remaining between them. CDR3 in amino acids: CASRTAAPGNTIYF. The CDR3 DNA reads TGTGCCAGCAGGACAGCAGCACCTGGAAACACCATATATTTT.

For this clone: The junction does not match germline at one end; this may be a read error. This chain joins TRBV7-2 and TRBJ2-7; 9 bases align to TRBD1. This CDR3 comprises 15 residues. The germline CDR1 and CDR2 sequences are SGHTA and FQGNSA. CDR3 in DNA: TGTGCCAGCAGATTAGTCTCACAGGGGGCGTACGAGCAGTACTTC. It specifies CASRLVSQGAYEQYF.

Here the CDR3 reads CASSFRTGGSSGNTIYF. Here the CDR3 DNA reads TGTGCCAGCAGCTTCCGAACCGGGGGAAGCTCTGGAAACACCATATATTTT. J is TRBJ1-3 and V is TRBV3-1 (or the pseudogene TRBV3-2), with TRBD1 as a possible D gene (5 bases). CDR3 length: 17 amino acids. Trimming shortened V by 5 bases and J by 0 bases, and 17 bases separated the two germline ends. CDR1 LGHDT and CDR2 YNNKEL come from the germline V gene (reference sequence).

This clone came up once. The V call is TRBV10-2, the J call TRBJ2-7, with 7 bases identical to TRBD2. The germline CDR1 and CDR2 sequences are WSHSY and SAAADI. This CDR3 has 14 residues. The ends lost 2 bases at V and 5 bases at J; junction bases unmatched: 6. The chain's CDR3 is CASSERRENNEQYF. The CDR3, as DNA: TGCGCCAGCAGTGAGAGGCGGGAGAACAACGAGCAGTACTTC.

The rearrangement links TRBV2 to TRBJ1-1; TRBD1 agrees at 9 bases. Germline trimming cut 4 bases from V and 1 base from J; bases unmatched to any gene: 4. The CDR3 covers 15 residues. CDR1 SNHLY and CDR2 FYNNEI come from the germline V gene. CDR3 residues: CASSGGTGPNTEAFF. The CDR3 DNA is TGTGCCAGCAGTGGGGGGACAGGGCCGAACACTGAAGCTTTCTTT. Full variable domain (remainder filled in from reference TRBV2 and TRBJ1-1): EPEVTQTPSHQVTQMGQEVILRCVPISNHLYFYWYRQILGQKVEFLVSFYNNEISEKSEIFDDQFSVERPDGSNFTLKIRSTKLEDSAMYFCASSGGTGPNTEAFFGQGTRLTVV.

J is TRBJ2-1 and V is TRBV10-1; TRBD2 matches 8 bases. The CDR3 has 14 residues. J lost 9 bases, V lost 7 bases, and 11 bases had no gene match. In germline, CDR1 is WNHNN, CDR2 SYGVQD (reference sequence). The CDR3 sequence is CASKSGSGNGEQFF. DNA of the CDR3: TGCGCCAGCAAAAGCGGGAGTGGGAACGGTGAGCAGTTCTTC.

The CDR3, as DNA: TGTGCCAGCAGCTTTTACAGTACCTATGGCTACACCTTC. It yields the protein CASSFYSTYGYTF. The rearrangement joins TRBV5-4 to TRBJ1-2; D uncertain. The germline gives CDR1 SGHNT, CDR2 YYREEE (reference sequence). The CDR3 consists of 13 residues. Trimming shortened V by 2 bases and J by 4 bases, and 9 bases separated the two germline ends.